The present TCR beta chain was sequenced within a study of T-cell memory formation after mild COVID-19. Points from the study as a whole: The authors left the SARS-CoV-2 specificity of second-wave clones peaking on day 37 unconfirmed. A second wave expanding day 15 to 37 was CD4+-biased; contracting clones were balanced. The study found contracting CD4+ clones mainly in CM and EM and contracting CD8+ clones in EMRA.

TCRalpha and TCRbeta libraries used 5'RACE with constant-segment primers and UMIs. TCRdb redid the calling of the 5' RACE reads with MiXCR, one entry per CDR3 protein. The sample lists around 500,000 distinct CDR3 sequences, 15% to 20% occurring once. The germline V and J ends were trimmed by 6 bases and 2 bases, with 17 bases remaining between them. The CDR3 spans 15 residues. Germline lookup yields CDR1 SQVTM and CDR2 ANQGSEA. This clonotype has only a few counts. Its target is not known. The rearrangement uses TRBV29-1 and TRBJ2-4; a possible D gene is TRBD1 (5 bases). This TCR derives from an adult woman who had mild COVID-19 (a few samples of this study predate the infection). Cell type and time point are not known. Sequencing was performed on PBMCs or a T cell subset sorted from them (not recorded which). The CDR3 DNA reads as TGCAGCGTCGGGCCAAGGTTGGGGCCCAAAAACATTCAGTACTTC. Translating it yields CSVGPRLGPKNIQYF.